The following is a TCR beta chain sequence with its context. Unique molecular identifiers tagged the TCR beta cDNA libraries. Roughly 450,000 cDNA molecules were recovered from an input of roughly 0.85 to 10 million T cells. TCRdb re-derived calls from the PCR reads in MiXCR, one entry per CDR3 protein. In the table there are roughly 600,000 distinct CDR3 sequences, 44% of which are singletons. These data are taken from a study of post-analysis software for immune sequencing data. About the research overall: Disease trajectories encompassed relapsing-remitting, secondary progressive and progressive-relapsing multiple sclerosis.

The sequence derives from a girl aged 5-17 years with multiple sclerosis. The material sequenced was blood.

Here the CDR3 DNA reads TGTGCCAGCAGCTGGGGCGGGGTTTCCTACGAGCAGTTCTTC. Translating it yields CASSWGGVSYEQFF. The chain combines TRBV12-3 or TRBV12-4 with TRBJ2-1, with D maybe TRBD2 (6 bases). The V gene lost 6 bases and the J gene lost 10 bases, with 19 bases spanning the gap. This CDR3 spans 14 amino acids.